This TCR beta chain was captured by sequencing in a study of Ad26.COV2.S vaccination and SARS-CoV-2 variants. Study overall: Vaccine-arm donor from the placebo-controlled COV1001 Ad26.COV2.S trial. The vaccine Ad26.COV2.S was put into the muscle once, or twice with 56 days between.

Treatment of the sample: some 20 received Ad26.COV2.S at low or high dose, single or two shots; roughly five received placebo; per-sample allocation not given. It was on day 63 after the first vaccine or placebo injection that samples were taken. Germline V lookup: CDR1 SGHRS, CDR2 YFSETQ. The CDR3 spans 15 residues. V lost 6 bases to trimming and J lost 3 bases, with 19 bases between them. Clones were read by immunoSEQ multiplex PCR, and TCRdb kept only the in-frame ones, dropping some. Seen here are around 320,000 clones, about nine tenths observed once, and the top ten hold 3.4%. This clonotype was sampled from a person between 18 and 65 years old who received the Ad26.COV2.S COVID-19 vaccine or a placebo. The sequenced sample was peripheral blood, obtained in a trial of Ad26.COV2.S vaccine versus placebo. The chain employs TRBV5-1 and TRBJ2-7; D not resolved. CDR3 loop: CASMSDKSRLYEQYF. The DNA of the CDR3 is TGCGCCAGCATGTCTGATAAGAGCCGGCTCTACGAGCAGTACTTC. Combining the CDR3 with reference TRBV5-1 and TRBJ2-7 gives the whole variable domain KAGVTQTPRYLIKTRGQQVTLSCSPISGHRSVSWYQQTPGQGLQFLFEYFSETQRNKGNFPGRFSGRQFSNSRSEMNVSTLELGDSALYLCASMSDKSRLYEQYFGPGTRLTVT.